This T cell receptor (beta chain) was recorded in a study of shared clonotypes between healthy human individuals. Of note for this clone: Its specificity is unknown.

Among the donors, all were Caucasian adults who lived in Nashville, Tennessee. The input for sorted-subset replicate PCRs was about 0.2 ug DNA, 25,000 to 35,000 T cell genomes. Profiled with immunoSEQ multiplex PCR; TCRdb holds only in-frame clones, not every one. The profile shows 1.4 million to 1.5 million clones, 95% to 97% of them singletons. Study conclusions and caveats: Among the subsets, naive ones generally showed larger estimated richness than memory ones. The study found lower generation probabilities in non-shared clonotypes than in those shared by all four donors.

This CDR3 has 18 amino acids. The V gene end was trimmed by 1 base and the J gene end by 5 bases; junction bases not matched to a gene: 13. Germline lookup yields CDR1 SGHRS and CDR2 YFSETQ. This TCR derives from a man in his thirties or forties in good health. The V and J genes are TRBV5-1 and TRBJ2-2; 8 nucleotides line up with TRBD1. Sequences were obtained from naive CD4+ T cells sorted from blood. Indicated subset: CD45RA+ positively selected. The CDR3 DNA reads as TGCGCCAGCAGCTTGCTCGGCGATCTTAGGACAGGGACCGGGGAGCTGTTTTTT. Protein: CASSLLGDLRTGTGELFF.